This T cell receptor (beta chain) appears in the sequencing data of a study of blood T cell repertoires in COVID-19. Study background: The United States, Italy and Spain supplied acute and convalescent COVID-19 samples. The analysed material was cDNA or gDNA that came from T cells, B-cell-depleted T cells, or PBMCs.

Assignment of participants to cohorts was predicated upon participant-reported clinical history. Under the authors' procedure: Amplification with reference gene primers provided the estimates of nucleated cell counts. Repertoires were generated with immunoSEQ multiplex PCR, while TCRdb's copy carries only in-frame clones and drops some. V and J calls and clone size are copied from that table; D and trimming were computed from the DNA. The table shows about 250,000 clones, with just over 90% occurring only once. Germline CDR1 is SGHNT and CDR2 is YYREEE (reference sequence). The CDR3 consists of 16 residues. V lost 0 bases, J lost 2 bases, and 7 bases stayed unmatched.

This sequence joins TRBV5-4 and TRBJ1-1; 7 bases map to TRBD1. The sequence derives from a woman between 18 and 29 years old who had recovered from COVID-19. The sequenced material came from PBMCs or T cells enriched from blood (not recorded which). In DNA, the CDR3 is TGTGCCAGCAGCTTGGGACAGGGTAAGGGTAACACTGAAGCTTTCTTT. The encoded protein is CASSLGQGKGNTEAFF.